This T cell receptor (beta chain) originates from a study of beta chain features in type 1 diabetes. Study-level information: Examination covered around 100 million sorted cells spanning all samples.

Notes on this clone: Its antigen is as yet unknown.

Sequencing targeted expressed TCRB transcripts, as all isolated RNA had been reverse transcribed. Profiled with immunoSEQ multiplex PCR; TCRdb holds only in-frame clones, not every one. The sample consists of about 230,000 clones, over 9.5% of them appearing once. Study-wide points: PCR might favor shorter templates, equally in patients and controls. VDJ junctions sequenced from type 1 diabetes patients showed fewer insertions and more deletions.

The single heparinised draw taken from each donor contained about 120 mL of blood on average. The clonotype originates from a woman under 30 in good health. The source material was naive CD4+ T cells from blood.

The CDR3 loop reads CASSLQRTGGKDEQYF. The DNA of the CDR3 is TGTGCCAGCAGCTTACAAAGGACAGGGGGAAAGGACGAGCAGTACTTC. The rearrangement joins TRBV7-3 to TRBJ2-7; 10 bases map to TRBD1. Germline loops: CDR1 SGHTA, CDR2 FQGTGA. V lost 2 bases, J lost 5 bases, and 9 bases stayed unmatched. This CDR3 region has 16 residues.